The entry below describes one T cell receptor beta chain. This entry belongs to a study of shared clonotypes between healthy human individuals. Using immunoSEQ multiplex PCR, the repertoire was profiled, and TCRdb retains in-frame clones only, with some absent. The sample holds 700,000 to 950,000 clones, 90% to 97% seen once. Naive CD8 isolation took CD45RO-negative cells positively selected for CCR7 and excluded terminally differentiated effector memory CD45RA+ cells. The clonotype comes from a man under 40 in good health. Material for sequencing was naive CD8+ T cells sorted from blood.

The CDR3 DNA reads as TGTGCCAGCACCGGGCTAGAGACAGGGAGGTACAATGAGCAGTTCTTC. Translating it yields CASTGLETGRYNEQFF. The chain combines TRBV27 with TRBJ2-1, with D possibly being TRBD1 (7 bases). V was shortened by 7 bases and J by 4 bases, with 20 bases between the two germline ends. CDR1 and CDR2 (germline): MNHEY, SMNVEV (reference sequence). The CDR3 is 16 residues long.